Below are 20 T cell receptor beta chains sequenced from a single sample in a study of T-cell memory formation after mild COVID-19. One entry per CDR3 protein results from TCRdb running MiXCR on the 5' RACE reads. In the table there are a few hundred thousand distinct CDR3 sequences, around 19% of which are singletons. The sample taken for sequencing was PBMCs or a T cell subset sorted from them (not recorded which). These receptors were taken from a man younger than 35 who had mild COVID-19 (a few samples of this study predate the infection). Cell type and time point are not known.

The chain combines TRBV18 with TRBJ1-1; 10 bases match TRBD1. Germline V gene data show CDR1 as KGHSH and CDR2 as LQKENI. With V trimmed by 6 bases and J by 10 bases, 11 bases remained unmatched. CDR3 length equals 14 residues. CDR3 residues: CASSRTGGANSAFF. As DNA, the CDR3 is TGTGCCAGCTCGAGGACAGGGGGGGCCAATTCAGCTTTCTTT.

V usage is TRBV11-2 and J usage is TRBJ2-1, with D perhaps TRBD2 (5 bases). Germline V lookup: CDR1 SGHAT, CDR2 FQNNGV. The CDR3 totals 14 residues. Trimming shortened V by 6 bases and J by 5 bases, and 14 bases separated the two germline ends. The CDR3 coding sequence is TGTGCCAGCAGTCAAAGAGCGGAACACAATGAGCAGTTCTTC. Its translation: CASSQRAEHNEQFF.

V usage is TRBV6-2 or TRBV6-3 and J usage is TRBJ1-1; D gene uncertain. This CDR3 has 13 amino acids. From germline, CDR1 is MNHEY and CDR2 SVGEGT. Trimming took off 2 bases at V and 11 bases at J, with 15 bases between the two ends. CDR3 nucleotide sequence: TGTGCCAGCAGTTACGGAGTTCCCGAGGTGGCTTTCTTT. Amino acids: CASSYGVPEVAFF.

The gene calls are TRBV4-1 and TRBJ2-7; either TRBD1 or TRBD2 may supply D (5 bases each). The germline V gene encodes CDR1 MGHRA and CDR2 YSYEKL. CDR3 length: 15 residues. The CDR3 sequence is CSSSQTRQREREQYV. CDR3 coding DNA: TGCTCCAGCAGCCAAACCCGACAGAGGGAAAGGGAGCAGTACGTC.

V is TRBV27 and J is TRBJ2-1, with 8 bases aligning to TRBD2. Germline assignment: CDR1 MNHEY and CDR2 SMNVEV (reference sequence). This CDR3 is built from 15 residues. Germline trimming cut 5 bases from V and 6 bases from J; bases unmatched to any gene: 9. CDR3 in amino acids: CASSPPAGEGNEQFF. The CDR3 coding sequence is TGTGCCAGCAGTCCACCAGCGGGGGAAGGCAATGAGCAGTTCTTC.

The chain joins TRBV7-2 to TRBJ2-3; TRBD1 matches 7 bases. V shed 5 bases, J shed 0 bases, and the junction held 8 bases outside the gene matches. The CDR3 length is 16 residues. CDR1 SGHTA and CDR2 FQGNSA come from the germline V gene. The CDR3 loop reads CASSQYRTGSTDTQYF. The CDR3 nucleotides are TGTGCCAGCAGCCAGTACCGGACAGGAAGCACAGATACGCAGTATTTT.

The CDR3 coding sequence is TGCGCCAGCAGCTGGGGACTAGCGGGGGCCCTCACCGGGGAGCTGTTTTTT. Translation: CASSWGLAGALTGELFF. The rearrangement links TRBV5-1 to TRBJ2-2; TRBD2 matches at 14 bases. V gave up 3 bases and J gave up 4 bases; unmatched junction bases: 5. The CDR3 has 17 amino acids. Germline CDR1 reads SGHRS; CDR2 reads YFSETQ.

In its sample, this clonotype was seen a few times. The chain has TRBV29-1 and TRBJ1-3; D not certain. The CDR3 is made up of 12 amino acids. Germline loops: CDR1 SQVTM, CDR2 ANQGSEA. Trimming took off 6 bases at V and 3 bases at J, with 9 bases between the two ends. Here the CDR3 reads CSVRRGGNTIYF. CDR3 in DNA: TGCAGCGTACGACGAGGTGGAAACACCATATATTTT.

This clonotype has just a few counts. The chain joins TRBV5-1 to TRBJ2-1; no clear D. CDR1 is SGHRS, CDR2 YFSETQ, per germline. Between the trimmed V and J ends, which lost 0 bases and 3 bases, there was a span of 10 bases. The length of the CDR3 is 15 residues. The DNA of the CDR3 is TGCGCCAGCAGCTTGGAAGGGATGTACTACAATGAGCAGTTCTTC. Translated: CASSLEGMYYNEQFF.

The chain has TRBV6-6 and TRBJ2-1; D unclear. V was cut by 2 bases and J by 9 bases, with 5 bases left in between. CDR3 length equals 11 residues. Germline-derived CDR1 and CDR2 are MNHNY and SVGAGI (reference sequence). The CDR3: CASSYRREQFF. Written as DNA, the CDR3 is TGTGCCAGCAGTTACAGGCGTGAGCAGTTCTTC.

The V gene is TRBV4-1, the J gene TRBJ1-6, with D unclear. Between the trimmed V and J ends, which lost 0 bases and 10 bases, there was a span of 7 bases. CDR1 MGHRA and CDR2 YSYEKL come from the germline V gene. The CDR3 totals 13 residues. CDR3 DNA sequence: TGCGCCAGCAGCCAAGAGCTGGGGTCACCCCTCCACTTT. Its translation is CASSQELGSPLHF.

This clonotype turned up a few times. The rearrangement uses TRBV4-1 and TRBJ2-5; D unclear. The CDR3 consists of 13 residues. Trimming removed 0 bases at V and 5 bases at J, with 7 bases between. CDR1 MGHRA and CDR2 YSYEKL come from the germline V gene. CDR3 in amino acids: CASSQEATETQYF. For the CDR3, the DNA is TGCGCCAGCAGCCAAGAAGCGACGGAGACCCAGTACTTC.

The gene calls are TRBV3-1 and TRBJ1-5; perhaps TRBD1 as D (5 bases). The CDR3 totals 13 residues. Germline V lookup: CDR1 LGHDT, CDR2 YNNKEL (reference sequence). The V end lost 8 bases, the J end lost 9 bases, and 17 bases lay between the germline ends. CDR3 region: CASSGREGGPQHF. The DNA for the CDR3 is TGTGCCAGCTCAGGGAGAGAAGGCGGGCCCCAGCATTTT.

The sample holds a few counts of this clonotype. The chain joins TRBV5-1 to TRBJ1-2; 10 bases align to TRBD1. The junction had 14 bases not matched to a gene; V was cut back by 4 bases and J by 8 bases. The germline V gene has CDR1 SGHRS and CDR2 YFSETQ. This CDR3 has 16 amino acids. As DNA, the CDR3 is TGCGCCAGCAGCACCCAGACAGGGGGCGTACCCCAGGGCTACACCTTC. Amino acids: CASSTQTGGVPQGYTF.

This clonotype was counted only a few times. The rearrangement uses TRBV5-5 and TRBJ2-7; unclear D gene. The V end was cut by 2 bases, the J end by 0 bases, with 9 bases between. The CDR3 consists of 14 residues. Germline assignment: CDR1 SGHKS and CDR2 YYEKEE (reference sequence). Here the CDR3 DNA reads TGTGCCAGCAGCTTTCGGCTGAGCTCCTACGAGCAGTACGTC. Protein sequence: CASSFRLSSYEQYV.

J is TRBJ1-2 and V is TRBV29-1, with a weak D call TRBD1 (5 bases). Germline values: CDR1 SQVTM, CDR2 ANQGSEA. The CDR3 has 11 residues. V lost 7 bases and J 4 bases, leaving 10 bases between the germline ends. The CDR3 DNA sequence: TGCAGCGGGGGGTTGAGCTATGGCTACACCTTC. Its protein product is CSGGLSYGYTF.

The genes are TRBV5-5 and TRBJ1-1; 8 positions match TRBD1. The CDR3 length is 15 residues. The germline V gene has CDR1 SGHKS and CDR2 YYEKEE (reference sequence). The J segment lost 6 bases and the V segment lost 1 base, leaving 8 bases of the junction unmatched. The CDR3 spells CASSLRQGAFAEAFF. The CDR3 bases are TGTGCCAGCAGCTTGAGGCAGGGGGCCTTCGCTGAAGCTTTCTTT. The variable domain in full, with the rest retrieved from reference TRBV5-5 and TRBJ1-1, is DAGVTQSPTHLIKTRGQQVTLRCSPISGHKSVSWYQQVLGQGPQFIFQYYEKEERGRGNFPDRFSARQFPNYSSELNVNALLLGDSALYLCASSLRQGAFAEAFFGQGTRLTVV.

This clonotype came up a few times. J is TRBJ1-6 and V is TRBV7-2; TRBD1 might be the D (5 bases). Trimming removed 2 bases from V and 7 bases from J, with 15 bases in between. The CDR3 runs 16 residues. Germline V lookup: CDR1 SGHTA, CDR2 FQGNSA. CDR3 region: CASSLRSGTGNSPLHF. Written as DNA, the CDR3 is TGTGCCAGCAGCTTAAGATCCGGGACGGGCAATTCACCCCTCCACTTT.

The chain recombines TRBV7-2 with TRBJ1-2; 7 bases are a match to TRBD1. This CDR3 has 15 residues. CDR1 SGHTA and CDR2 FQGNSA come from the germline V gene. The V segment lost 6 bases and the J segment 4 bases; nucleotides outside the gene matches: 11. CDR3 coding DNA: TGTGCCAGCAGACACGAGGGGGCGGGTCTCTATGGCTACACCTTC. Translated, it gives CASRHEGAGLYGYTF.

This chain connects TRBV29-1 to TRBJ1-2; D is undetermined. CDR1 is SQVTM and CDR2 is ANQGSEA in the germline V gene. V was shortened by 0 bases and J by 4 bases, with 18 bases between the two germline ends. This CDR3 contains 16 residues. Here the CDR3 reads CSVEDLGGGRGYGYTF. CDR3 in DNA: TGCAGCGTTGAAGATCTCGGAGGCGGGAGAGGCTATGGCTACACCTTC.